The sequence of this T cell receptor beta chain was determined in a study of cytomegalovirus exposure and HLA in healthy donors. Study outcomes and limitations: One variant, a missense change in DCLRE1C, was linked in a later analysis to TCR beta V- and J-gene trimming.

Use of 60 Vbeta and 13 Jbeta primers characterized the PCR. Here immunoSEQ multiplex PCR was the method, and the copy in TCRdb shows in-frame clones only, minus some. The sample includes roughly 76,000 clones, less than 80% of them seen just once. V gave up 2 bases and J gave up 3 bases; unmatched junction bases: 6. CDR3 size: 17 residues. Germline CDR1 SGHVS, CDR2 FNYEAQ. Of note for this clone: The antigen remains undetermined.

The rearrangement uses TRBV7-6 and TRBJ2-3; TRBD2 matches at 12 bases. This TCR was recovered from a man younger than 40 in good health and CMV-seronegative. The sequencing input was PBMCs. CDR3 residues: CASSLKIGLAGTDTQYF. CDR3 nucleotide sequence: TGTGCCAGCAGCTTAAAAATTGGACTAGCGGGAACAGATACGCAGTATTTT.